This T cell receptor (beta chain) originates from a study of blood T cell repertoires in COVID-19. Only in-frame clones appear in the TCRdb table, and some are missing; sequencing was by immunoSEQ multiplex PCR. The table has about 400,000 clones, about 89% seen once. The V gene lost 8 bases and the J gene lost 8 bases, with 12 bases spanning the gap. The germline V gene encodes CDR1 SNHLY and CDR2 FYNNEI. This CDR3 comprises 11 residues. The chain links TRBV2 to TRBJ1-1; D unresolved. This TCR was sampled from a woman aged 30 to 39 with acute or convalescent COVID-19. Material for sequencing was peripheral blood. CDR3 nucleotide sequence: TGTGCCAGCGTGGGAGGCACCGAAGCTTTCTTT. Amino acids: CASVGGTEAFF. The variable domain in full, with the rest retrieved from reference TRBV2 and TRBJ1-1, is EPEVTQTPSHQVTQMGQEVILRCVPISNHLYFYWYRQILGQKVEFLVSFYNNEISEKSEIFDDQFSVERPDGSNFTLKIRSTKLEDSAMYFCASVGGTEAFFGQGTRLTVV.